This T cell receptor (beta chain) came from a study of technical replicates of blood from several donors. Libraries were prepared by immunoSEQ multiplex PCR; TCRdb keeps only in-frame clonotypes and omits some of them. The profile shows more than 65,000 clones, about 97% of them singletons. CDR3 size: 17 residues. The V and J ends lost 1 base and 0 bases respectively, with 13 bases between them. Germline CDR1 is LGHNA and CDR2 is YSLEER. The receptor was derived from a human donor in good health. What was sequenced was T cells isolated from PBMCs. The V and J genes are TRBV4-3 and TRBJ1-5; D may be TRBD1 (5 bases). The CDR3 sequence: CASSQGPGGYSNQPQHF. CDR3 in DNA: TGCGCCAGCAGCCAAGGCCCCGGGGGGTATAGCAATCAGCCCCAGCATTTT.